The 22 T cell receptor beta chains below were found in one sample sequenced in a study of immune evolution from preneoplasia to lung adenocarcinoma (dated by TCRdb to about 2021). Receptor amplification or capture employed the immunoSEQ multiplex PCR assay. TCRdb carries this immuneACCESS record with in-frame sequences only. Its versions omit some clonotypes, under half of them owing to an unresolved V gene in the studies checked, with the rest unexplained. This sample is represented by roughly 2,700 clones; approximately 90% of them were singletons. About 7.5% of the sample lies in the top ten. The specimen sequenced was FFPE adjacent normal lung tissue. The receptors stem from a person aged 60-80 years with lung adenocarcinoma.

The V call is TRBV7-2, the J call TRBJ2-5, with 8 nucleotides matching TRBD2. Germline CDR1 and CDR2: SGHTA and FQGNSA. After removal of 5 bases from V and 5 bases from J, the junction contained 7 bases not matched to a gene. This CDR3 has 14 residues. The CDR3 DNA is TGTGCCAGCAGCGCGGGACTAGATTCGGAGACCCAGTACTTC. Residues: CASSAGLDSETQYF.

The gene calls are TRBV7-9 and TRBJ1-2; 9 nucleotides match TRBD1. Trimming took 5 bases from V and 7 from J; bases not matched to a gene: 11. Germline assignment: CDR1 SEHNR and CDR2 FQNEAQ (reference sequence). This CDR3 is 15 amino acids long. CDR3 sequence: CASSPPATGGSGYTF. DNA of the CDR3: TGTGCCAGCAGCCCCCCCGCCACAGGGGGCTCTGGCTACACCTTC.

The V gene is TRBV7-6, the J gene TRBJ2-3; D possibly corresponds to TRBD2 (6 bases). Germline loops: CDR1 SGHVS, CDR2 FNYEAQ. This CDR3 spans 15 amino acids. The ends were cut back, 1 base at V and 3 bases at J, with 11 bases in the middle. CDR3 nucleotides: TGTGCCAGCAGCTTAGGCGGGGTAGGGACAGATACGCAGTATTTT. Its protein is CASSLGGVGTDTQYF.

This chain uses TRBV7-2 with TRBJ1-1; D is undetermined. CDR3 length equals 13 residues. Trimming took 5 bases from V and 0 from J, leaving 7 bases between them. Germline V CDR1 and CDR2: SGHTA, FQGNSA. The CDR3 region has the DNA TGTGCCAGCAGCCCACAGATGAACACTGAAGCTTTCTTT. Protein: CASSPQMNTEAFF. Using reference TRBV7-2 and TRBJ1-1 for the parts outside the CDR3, the full variable domain is GAGVSQSPSNKVTEKGKDVELRCDPISGHTALYWYRQSLGQGLEFLIYFQGNSAPDKSGLPSDRFSAERTGGSVSTLTIQRTQQEDSAVYLCASSPQMNTEAFFGQGTRLTVV.

V gene TRBV9 combines with J gene TRBJ2-2; no clear D gene. Trimming stripped 5 bases from V and 5 bases from J, with 4 bases between. The CDR3 contains 11 residues. CDR1 and CDR2 (germline): SGDLS, YYNGEE. The CDR3 bases are TGTGCCAGCAGAATTACCGGGGAGCTGTTTTTT. Translated, it gives CASRITGELFF.

The V call is TRBV20-1, the J call TRBJ1-1; D unclear. The length of the CDR3 is 11 residues. The germline V and J ends were trimmed by 0 bases and 3 bases, with 2 bases remaining between them. Germline CDR1 is DFQATT and CDR2 is SNEGSKA (reference sequence). CDR3 bases: TGCAGTGCTAGAGAATACACTGAAGCTTTCTTT. Translated: CSAREYTEAFF.

The chain combines TRBV5-4 with TRBJ2-5, with 15 bases identical to TRBD2. The CDR3 runs 15 residues. The germline V gene has CDR1 SGHNT and CDR2 YYREEE (reference sequence). V lost 4 bases and J lost 9; bases outside the gene matches: 7. The CDR3 DNA follows: TGTGCCAGCAGCCGGACTAGCGGGGGGGGTAAGGCCCAGTACTTC. Its protein is CASSRTSGGGKAQYF.

This clone has more than one count but fewer than ten. The chain joins TRBV28 to TRBJ1-6; 8 bases align to TRBD1. CDR1 is MDHEN, CDR2 SYDVKM, per germline. The CDR3 runs 15 residues. The V gene end was trimmed by 4 bases and the J gene end by 7 bases; junction bases not matched to a gene: 6. CDR3 protein: CASSSPRDRNSPLHF. The CDR3 DNA reads as TGTGCCAGCAGTTCCCCCCGGGACAGGAATTCACCCCTCCACTTT.

The chain combines TRBV6-6 with TRBJ2-1; D is ambiguous. This CDR3 has 15 amino acids. CDR1 MNHNY and CDR2 SVGAGI come from the germline V gene (reference sequence). Trimming shortened V by 3 bases and J by 6 bases, and 15 bases separated the two germline ends. Here the CDR3 reads CASSYSDSFTNEQFF. CDR3 DNA sequence: TGTGCCAGCAGTTATTCTGATAGTTTCACCAATGAGCAGTTCTTC.

The gene calls are TRBV29-1 and TRBJ1-1; 10 bases match TRBD1. Germline V gene sequence: CDR1 SQVTM, CDR2 ANQGSEA. Trimming at V came to 5 bases and at J to 4 bases, leaving 7 bases not matched to a gene. The CDR3 runs 14 residues. The CDR3: CSVTRTGGGTEAFF. The CDR3 region has the DNA TGCAGCGTTACCCGGACAGGGGGAGGCACTGAAGCTTTCTTT.

The chain is built from TRBV5-1 and TRBJ2-3; 10 nucleotides match TRBD2. This CDR3 spans 15 amino acids. V dropped 2 bases and J dropped 8; count of bases not matched to a gene: 8. Germline lookup yields CDR1 SGHRS and CDR2 YFSETQ. The CDR3 is CASSFERGGPSTQYF. The DNA for the CDR3 is TGCGCCAGCAGCTTTGAGCGGGGGGGCCCTTCTACGCAGTATTTT.

This chain joins TRBV5-1 and TRBJ2-2; maybe TRBD1 (5 bases). Germline loops: CDR1 SGHRS, CDR2 YFSETQ. The length of the CDR3 is 13 residues. V was pared by 3 bases and J by 5 bases, with 8 bases between. In DNA, the CDR3 is TGCGCCAGCAGCTCACAGGATACCGGGGAGCTGTTTTTT. Its translation: CASSSQDTGELFF.

The J gene is TRBJ2-2, the V gene TRBV7-9; D perhaps matches TRBD1 (5 bases). This CDR3 has 14 residues. V lost 7 bases and J lost 5, with 14 bases in between. The V gene's germline CDR1 is SEHNR and CDR2 FQNEAQ (reference sequence). The CDR3 is CASTSGQGTGELFF. Written as DNA, the CDR3 is TGTGCCAGCACCTCCGGCCAGGGAACCGGGGAGCTGTTTTTT.

The rearrangement uses TRBV7-8 and TRBJ2-2, with 8 bases lining up with TRBD2. CDR1 SGHVS and CDR2 FQNEAQ come from the germline V gene. V lost 7 bases, J lost 5 bases, and 3 bases stayed unmatched. The CDR3 is 13 amino acids. CDR3 sequence: CASKIAGTGELFF. In DNA form, the CDR3 reads TGTGCCAGCAAAATAGCGGGGACCGGGGAGCTGTTTTTT.

This rearrangement joins TRBV18 to TRBJ2-7, with no clear D. CDR3 length equals 12 residues. Deletions cut 5 bases from V and 4 bases from J, with 9 bases between. The germline V gene encodes CDR1 KGHSH and CDR2 LQKENI. CDR3 sequence reads: CASSGDTYEQYF. The CDR3 DNA sequence: TGTGCCAGCTCAGGGGATACTTACGAGCAGTACTTC.

The chain combines TRBV19 with TRBJ2-5; TRBD2 might be the D (6 bases). CDR3 size: 15 residues. V lost 3 bases, J lost 2 bases, and 13 bases lay in between. In germline, CDR1 is LNHDA, CDR2 SQIVND (reference sequence). The CDR3 loop is CASSIVLAGQETQYF. The CDR3, as DNA: TGTGCCAGTAGTATCGTTTTGGCGGGGCAAGAGACCCAGTACTTC.

This sequence joins TRBV11-2 and TRBJ1-2; 7 bases line up with TRBD1. V lost 6 bases, J lost 4 bases, and 11 bases stayed unmatched. CDR1 and CDR2 (germline): SGHAT, FQNNGV. The CDR3 length is 15 residues. The CDR3 sequence is CASRQGTADIYGYTF. CDR3 sequence (DNA): TGTGCCAGCAGACAAGGGACAGCTGATATCTATGGCTACACCTTC.

The genes are TRBV20-1 and TRBJ2-7; D is perhaps TRBD1 or TRBD2 (5 bases each). There are 11 residues in the CDR3. V was clipped by 3 bases and J by 5 bases, with 8 bases between them. Germline lookup yields CDR1 DFQATT and CDR2 SNEGSKA (reference sequence). CDR3 amino acids: CSASGAHEQYF. The CDR3 DNA reads TGCAGTGCTAGCGGGGCCCACGAGCAGTACTTC.

The rearrangement uses TRBV10-1 and TRBJ1-6, with D perhaps TRBD1 (5 bases). V was shortened by 2 bases and J by 9 bases, with 8 bases between the two germline ends. The CDR3 contains 13 residues. The germline V gene has CDR1 WNHNN and CDR2 SYGVQD (reference sequence). The CDR3 bases are TGCGCCAGCAGTGAGGGCGGGGGTTCACCCCTCCACTTT. Residues: CASSEGGGSPLHF.

This chain links TRBV9 with TRBJ1-4; TRBD1 aligns across 9 bases. The CDR3 is 16 residues long. The germline V gene encodes CDR1 SGDLS and CDR2 YYNGEE. The J segment lost 7 bases and the V segment lost 3 bases, leaving 10 bases of the junction unmatched. CDR3 in amino acids: CASSARGQGRLEKLFF. CDR3 in DNA: TGTGCCAGCAGCGCGAGGGGACAGGGCCGCCTTGAAAAACTGTTTTTT. The variable domain in full, completed from reference TRBV9 and TRBJ1-4, reads DSGVTQTPKHLITATGQRVTLRCSPRSGDLSVYWYQQSLDQGLQFLIQYYNGEERAKGNILERFSAQQFPDLHSELNLSSLELGDSALYFCASSARGQGRLEKLFFGSGTQLSVL.

This chain joins TRBV30 and TRBJ2-1; 9 bases fit TRBD1. In germline, CDR1 is GTSNPN, CDR2 SVGIG (reference sequence). V was clipped by 8 bases and J by 6 bases; unmatched bases: 8. The CDR3 spans 13 residues. The CDR3 loop reads CAGDRGSVNEQFF. CDR3 in DNA: TGTGCCGGTGACAGGGGGTCCGTCAATGAGCAGTTCTTC.

This clone came up once. The CDR3: CASSLGGGLGGQLDEQFF. DNA for the CDR3: TGTGCCAGCAGTCTCGGGGGGGGACTAGGGGGCCAGCTGGATGAGCAGTTCTTC. The V gene is TRBV6-4, the J gene TRBJ2-1; perhaps TRBD2 as D (8 bases). Per the germline V gene, CDR1 is MRHNA and CDR2 is SNTAGT. Trimming removed 5 bases from V and 8 bases from J, with 28 bases in between. This CDR3 has 18 amino acids.